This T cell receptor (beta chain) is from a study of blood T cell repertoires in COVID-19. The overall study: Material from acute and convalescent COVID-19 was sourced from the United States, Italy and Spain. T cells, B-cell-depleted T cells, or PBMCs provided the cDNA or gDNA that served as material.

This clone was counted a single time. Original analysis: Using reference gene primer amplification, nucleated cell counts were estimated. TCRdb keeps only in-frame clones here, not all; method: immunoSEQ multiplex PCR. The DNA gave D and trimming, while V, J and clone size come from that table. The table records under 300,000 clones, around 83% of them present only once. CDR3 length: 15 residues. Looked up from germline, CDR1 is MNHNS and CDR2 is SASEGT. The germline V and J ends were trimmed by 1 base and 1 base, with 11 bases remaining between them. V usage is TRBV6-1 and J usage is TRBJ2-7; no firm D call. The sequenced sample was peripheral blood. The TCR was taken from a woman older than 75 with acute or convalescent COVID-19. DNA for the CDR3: TGTGCCAGCAGTGAAGGGTACTCAATTTCCTACGAGCAGTACTTC. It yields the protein CASSEGYSISYEQYF.